These 13 T cell receptor beta chains originate from one sample sequenced in a study of cytomegalovirus exposure and HLA in healthy donors. PCR used 60 Vbeta primers and 13 Jbeta primers. Here immunoSEQ multiplex PCR was the method, and the copy in TCRdb shows in-frame clones only, minus some. The sample yields some 99,000 clones, about two thirds seen once. The sequencing sample was made of PBMCs. Every receptor here comes from a female donor in good health and CMV-seronegative.

This clone has a handful of counts. The rearrangement links TRBV5-6 to TRBJ2-5, with D tentatively TRBD1 (6 bases). This CDR3 is 13 amino acids long. Trimming pared 5 bases from V and 4 bases from J, leaving 12 bases between. Germline V gene sequence: CDR1 SGHDT, CDR2 YYEEEE. CDR3 sequence (DNA): TGTGCCAGCAGATTACAGGGTAGAGAGACCCAGTACTTC. It specifies CASRLQGRETQYF.

The V call is TRBV10-2, the J call TRBJ2-1; tentatively, D is TRBD2 (6 bases). V lost 4 bases and J lost 9, with 10 bases in between. The CDR3 covers 12 residues. Germline CDR1 reads WSHSY; CDR2 reads SAAADI. The CDR3 bases are TGCGCCAGCAGTGGACTAGTCAGTGAGCAGTTCTTC. As protein: CASSGLVSEQFF.

There are a few counts of this clone. This sequence joins TRBV11-2 and TRBJ2-7; D unresolved. CDR3 length: 14 amino acids. Germline assignment: CDR1 SGHAT and CDR2 FQNNGV. V lost 4 bases to trimming and J lost 7 bases, with 17 bases between them. CDR3 protein: CASSSLSADGEQYF. In DNA, the CDR3 is TGTGCCAGCAGCTCCCTGAGCGCAGACGGGGAGCAGTACTTC. Full variable domain (missing parts from reference TRBV11-2 and TRBJ2-7): EAGVAQSPRYKIIEKRQSVAFWCNPISGHATLYWYQQILGQGPKLLIQFQNNGVVDDSQLPKDRFSAERLKGVDSTLKIQPAKLEDSAVYLCASSSLSADGEQYFGPGTRLTVT.

This chain joins TRBV7-8 and TRBJ1-2; 7 bases line up with TRBD1. Per germline, CDR1 SGHVS and CDR2 FQNEAQ. The CDR3 consists of 17 residues. Trimming at V came to 5 bases and at J to 4 bases, leaving 16 bases not matched to a gene. The CDR3 protein is CASSPTLTGASSYGYTF. In DNA form, the CDR3 reads TGTGCCAGCAGCCCAACACTCACAGGGGCCTCTAGCTATGGCTACACCTTC.

V is TRBV6-5 and J is TRBJ1-1; D is possibly TRBD1 (6 bases). The CDR3 contains 14 residues. Germline V gives CDR1 MNHEY, CDR2 SVGAGI. Between the trimmed V and J ends, which lost 5 bases and 1 base, there was a span of 11 bases. The CDR3 here is CASSERTENTEAFF. CDR3 DNA sequence: TGTGCCAGCAGTGAACGGACAGAGAACACTGAAGCTTTCTTT.

The rearrangement links TRBV19 to TRBJ1-1; TRBD1 aligns across 8 bases. V shed 6 bases and J 0 bases; nucleotides not matched to a gene: 9. CDR1 is LNHDA, CDR2 SQIVND, per germline (reference sequence). The CDR3 runs 16 residues. The CDR3 region is CASRDQGTGMNTEAFF. As DNA, the CDR3 is TGTGCCAGTAGGGATCAAGGGACAGGCATGAACACTGAAGCTTTCTTT.

The chain is built from TRBV11-3 and TRBJ2-7, with D possibly matching TRBD1 (6 bases). V lost 1 base to trimming and J lost 5 bases, with 12 bases between them. The CDR3 runs 14 residues. Per germline, CDR1 SGHNT and CDR2 YENEEA. The DNA of the CDR3 is TGTGCCAGCAGCTTAGCGGCAGGGGTTCACGAGCAGTACTTC. Translation: CASSLAAGVHEQYF.

The chain links TRBV15 to TRBJ1-2, with TRBD1 matching 7 bases. CDR3 length: 15 residues. Trimming took 0 bases from V and 2 from J; bases not matched to a gene: 3. Germline assignment: CDR1 LNHNV and CDR2 YYDKDF (reference sequence). The CDR3 here is CATSREKGANYGYTF. The CDR3 DNA reads TGTGCCACCAGCAGAGAGAAGGGGGCCAACTATGGCTACACCTTC.

V and J are TRBV30 and TRBJ2-2, with D maybe TRBD2 (5 bases). The V end was cut by 3 bases, the J end by 6 bases, with 11 bases between. Per the germline V gene, CDR1 is GTSNPN and CDR2 is SVGIG (reference sequence). This CDR3 has 13 amino acids. In DNA, the CDR3 is TGTGCCTGGAGCGATCAGCGGTCCGGGGAGCTGTTTTTT. It is translated as CAWSDQRSGELFF.

This clone was recorded a few times. The chain joins TRBV7-9 to TRBJ2-2; D not certain. V lost 5 bases to trimming and J lost 8 bases, with 9 bases between them. Germline CDR1 reads SEHNR; CDR2 reads FQNEAQ (reference sequence). The CDR3 extends over 12 amino acids. CDR3 coding DNA: TGTGCCAGCAGCCCCTCGGTGGGGGAGCTGTTTTTT. It yields the protein CASSPSVGELFF.

This clone was recorded once. The chain combines TRBV2 with TRBJ1-2, with D tentatively TRBD1 (6 bases). CDR3 size: 14 residues. Trimming removed 6 bases at V and 4 bases at J, with 15 bases between. Germline loops: CDR1 SNHLY, CDR2 FYNNEI. In DNA, the CDR3 is TGTGCCAGCAGACCGGACAGAACCTCCTATGGCTACACCTTC. Its translation: CASRPDRTSYGYTF.

The CDR3 here is CASSLGGLADYNEQFF. The CDR3 bases are TGTGCCAGCAGCTTGGGGGGACTAGCGGATTACAATGAGCAGTTCTTC. The chain has TRBV11-2 and TRBJ2-1, with 11 bases identical to TRBD2. V dropped 3 bases and J dropped 4; count of bases not matched to a gene: 5. The CDR3 has 16 amino acids. Germline V lookup: CDR1 SGHAT, CDR2 FQNNGV.

CDR3 in DNA: TGTGCCAGCAGTTACTATCTCCAGGCTGAAGCTTTCTTT. Translating gives CASSYYLQAEAFF. The rearrangement links TRBV6-5 to TRBJ1-1; D not resolved. The V gene's germline CDR1 is MNHEY and CDR2 SVGAGI. The CDR3 spans 13 residues. Trimming removed 1 base at V and 6 bases at J, with 9 bases between.